This entry concerns a single TCR beta chain. There are many counts of this clonotype. Its antigen specificity is not known. Base qualities are not at hand, and no much larger clone is one base apart. The entry originates in a study of spatial heterogeneity in lung cancer (dated by TCRdb to the late 2010s). About the full investigation: More beta-chain than alpha-chain transcripts were consistently detected, likely reflecting higher beta-chain transcript abundance. In the raw uncorrected reads, each unique combination of TCR and UMI appeared more than ten times on average. TCR alpha and beta repertoires were quantitatively compared across multiple tumor regions, matched nontumor lung and blood in non-small cell lung cancer. At surgery, over 200 tumor regions, 64 matched nontumor lung samples and 56 PBMC samples were TCR-sequenced for both alpha and beta chains. The study linked features of the TCR repertoire to counts of nonsynonymous mutations, which were determined by whole-exome sequencing of tumor tissue. Study-wide conclusions, independent of this receptor: Ubiquitous expanded tumor TCRs were detected in blood more often at tumor resection than at routine follow-up. Additional single-cell paired TCR alpha and beta sequencing was considered necessary to confirm, at a functional level, the hypothesis that regional TCRs recognize regional mutations.

V is pared back by 0 bases and J by 5 bases, with 11 bases lying between the germline termini. The CDR3, from cysteine to phenylalanine, totals 15 residues. Left in the record is the CDR3 DNA by itself, 45 bases read in frame from the first base. From a lookup of the germline V gene (reference sequence), CDR1 and CDR2 are LNHNV and YYDKDF. Libraries were made using 5' RACE. Instrument used: NextSeq 500. The TCR library protocol attached a unique molecular identifier to each TCR cDNA molecule to allow correction of PCR and sequencing errors. The paper's processing steps were these. Decombinator tools were used for TCR identification, UMI-based error correction and CDR3 extraction. Expanded TCRs were defined as those above a frequency of 2 per 1,000, corresponding to the top 1% of the tumor frequency distribution. Renyi diversity was calculated using the R vegan package after each repertoire was subsampled 100 times to 5,000 TCRs. CDR3 similarity networks were built from amino acid triplet string-kernel similarity, with CDR3s being connected when pairwise similarity was above 0.82. The public sequencing data were trimmed at Q25 with fastp and processed into clonotypes with MiXCR by TCRdb, which kept only in-frame beta chains. Each record represents a unique CDR3 protein, reported with the most common genes and DNA among its rows. The V and J calls and clone size are TCRdb's, not the authors'. This sample comprises about 23,000 distinct CDR3 sequences, about 3% of them detected only once. The top ten constitute about 28% of the sample.

The time point label corresponds to: sample taken at primary tumor resection. TCR sequencing used whole RNA extracted from tumor and nontumor lung tissue, or from cryopreserved PBMC samples, without cell sorting. The donors were 65 to 90 patients from the lung TRACERx cohort who had early-stage, untreated non-small cell lung cancer. A patient was chosen for TCR sequencing only when enough RNA was available from at least two tumor regions. The sample consisted of PBMCs, taken at surgery. The chain links TRBV15 with TRBJ2-1; no D gene is confidently identified. This TCR was sampled from a female donor with early-stage non-small cell lung cancer. The DNA sequence reads TGTGCCACCAGCAGAGAGACCCCGGACGACAATGAGCAGTTCTTC. It specifies CATSRETPDDNEQFF.